This T cell receptor (beta chain) was identified during a study of patients and donors after allogeneic stem cell transplantation. TCRdb fed the RT-PCR reads into MiXCR, producing one record per CDR3 protein. The table records more than 55,000 distinct CDR3 sequences, about an eighth of them present only once. CDR1 SGHVS and CDR2 FQNEAQ come from the germline V gene. CDR3 size: 14 residues. V shed 3 bases and J shed 5 bases, with 13 bases lying between them. The sample comprised blood, either unsorted or a sorted T cell fraction (not recorded which). V usage is TRBV7-8 and J usage is TRBJ1-1; tentative D call: TRBD1 (5 bases). The sequence derives from a human donor who was either an allogeneic HSCT recipient or a stem cell or donor lymphocyte infusion donor (not recorded which). It is not recorded whose cells these are; they may come from a transplant donor. The CDR3 loop reads CASSLGGVTTEAFF. CDR3 DNA sequence: TGTGCCAGCAGCTTGGGGGGGGTAACGACTGAAGCTTTCTTT.